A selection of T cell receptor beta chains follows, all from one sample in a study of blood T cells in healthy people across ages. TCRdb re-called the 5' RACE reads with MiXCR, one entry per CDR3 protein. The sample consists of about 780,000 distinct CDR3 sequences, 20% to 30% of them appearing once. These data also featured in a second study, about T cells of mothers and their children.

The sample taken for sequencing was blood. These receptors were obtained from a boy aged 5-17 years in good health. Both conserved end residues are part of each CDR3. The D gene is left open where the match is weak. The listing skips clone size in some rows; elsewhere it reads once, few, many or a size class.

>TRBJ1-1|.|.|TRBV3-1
CASSLRGNEAFF
TGTGCCAGCAGCCTCCGGGGGAATGAAGCTTTCTTT
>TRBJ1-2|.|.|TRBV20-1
CSAQDRPPYGYTF
TGCAGTGCTCAAGACAGACCTCCCTATGGCTACACCTTC
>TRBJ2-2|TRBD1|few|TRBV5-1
CASSQSAGTGTSGELFF
TGCGCCAGCAGCCAATCTGCCGGGACAGGGACCTCCGGGGAGCTGTTTTTT
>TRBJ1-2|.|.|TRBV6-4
CASSESADSPVGGGYTF
TGTGCCAGCAGTGAATCCGCGGACAGCCCTGTTGGGGGTGGCTACACCTTC
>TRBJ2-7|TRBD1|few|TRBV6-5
CASGFDRGVSYEQYF
TGTGCCAGCGGATTCGACAGGGGGGTCTCCTACGAGCAGTACTTC
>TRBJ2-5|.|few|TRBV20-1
CSAPMEGAGQYF
TGCAGTGCTCCGATGGAAGGGGCCGGCCAGTACTTC
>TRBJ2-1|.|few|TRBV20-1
CSAREAYNEQFF
TGCAGTGCCCGAGAGGCCTACAATGAGCAGTTCTTC
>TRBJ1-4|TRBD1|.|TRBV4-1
CASSQPPGQGYEKLFF
TGCGCCAGCAGCCAACCCCCGGGACAGGGTTATGAAAAACTGTTTTTT
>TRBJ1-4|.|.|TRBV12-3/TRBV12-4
CASSLNKGNEKLFF
TGTGCCAGCAGTTTAAATAAGGGTAATGAAAAACTGTTTTTT
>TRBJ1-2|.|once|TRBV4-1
CASSQGSRGNYGYTF
TGCGCCAGCAGCCAAGGTTCTCGGGGTAACTATGGCTACACCTTC
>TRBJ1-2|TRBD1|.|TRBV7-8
CASSATGDYGYTF
TGTGCCAGCAGCGCTACAGGGGACTATGGCTACACCTTC
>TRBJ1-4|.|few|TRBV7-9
CASSLELGANEKLFF
TGTGCCAGCAGCTTAGAGCTGGGAGCTAATGAAAAACTGTTTTTT
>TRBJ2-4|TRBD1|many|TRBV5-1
CASSLLGGRPPLSLF
TGCGCCAGCAGCTTGTTAGGGGGCCGACCCCCGCTATCGCTCTTC
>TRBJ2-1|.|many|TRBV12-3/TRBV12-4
CASRSGTLYNEQFF
TGTGCCAGCAGGTCCGGGACCCTCTACAATGAGCAGTTCTTC
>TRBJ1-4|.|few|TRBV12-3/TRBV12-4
CASSLRGFTNEKLFF
TGTGCCAGCAGTTTACGCGGCTTTACTAATGAAAAACTGTTTTTT
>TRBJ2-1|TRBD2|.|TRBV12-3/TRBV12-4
CASSQSAGGSHNEQFF
TGTGCCAGCAGTCAAAGTGCGGGGGGTTCGCACAATGAGCAGTTCTTC
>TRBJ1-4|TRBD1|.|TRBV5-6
CASSSQGARGEKLFF
TGTGCCAGCAGCTCCCAGGGGGCCCGGGGTGAAAAACTGTTTTTT
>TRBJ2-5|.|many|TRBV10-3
CAISESRGETQYF
TGTGCCATCAGTGAGTCGAGGGGAGAGACCCAGTACTTC
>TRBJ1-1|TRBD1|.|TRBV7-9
CASSSIQGSAEAFF
TGTGCCAGCAGCTCAATACAGGGGAGCGCTGAAGCTTTCTTT
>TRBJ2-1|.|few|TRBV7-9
CASRGRDVYSSYNEQFF
TGCGCCAGCAGGGGACGGGACGTCTATAGCTCCTACAATGAGCAGTTCTTC
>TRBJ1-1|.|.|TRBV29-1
CSVREQGARTEAFF
TGCAGCGTTCGCGAACAGGGAGCGAGGACTGAAGCTTTCTTT
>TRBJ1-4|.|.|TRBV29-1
CSVETGNNEKLFF
TGCAGCGTTGAAACAGGGAATAATGAAAAACTGTTTTTT
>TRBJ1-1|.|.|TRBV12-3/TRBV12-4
CASSKTGGYTEAFF
TGTGCCAGCAGTAAAACTGGGGGTTACACTGAAGCTTTCTTT
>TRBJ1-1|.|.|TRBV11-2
CASSHGGVNTEAFF
TGTGCCAGCAGCCACGGGGGGGTGAACACTGAAGCTTTCTTT
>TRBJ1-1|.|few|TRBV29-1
CSVATGIYTEAFF
TGCAGCGTCGCCACAGGGATATACACTGAAGCTTTCTTT
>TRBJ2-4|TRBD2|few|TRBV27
CASGRAREAKNIQYF
TGTGCCAGCGGGAGGGCTCGGGAGGCCAAAAACATTCAGTACTTC
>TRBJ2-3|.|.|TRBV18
CASSPPWQGHDAQYF
TGTGCCAGCTCACCACCGTGGCAGGGTCACGATGCGCAGTATTTT
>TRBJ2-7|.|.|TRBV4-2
CASSQDFPQEPYEQYF
TGTGCCAGCAGCCAAGACTTCCCCCAGGAACCCTACGAGCAGTACTTC
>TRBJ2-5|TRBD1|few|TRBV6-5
CASSSGTGRETQYF
TGTGCCAGCAGTTCTGGGACAGGGAGGGAGACCCAGTACTTC
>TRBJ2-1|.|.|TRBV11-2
CASSLDGNNEQFF
TGTGCCAGCAGCTTAGATGGGAACAATGAGCAGTTCTTC
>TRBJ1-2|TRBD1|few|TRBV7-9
CASSSTLTGINYTF
TGTGCCAGCAGCTCAACCCTGACAGGGATTAACTACACCTTC
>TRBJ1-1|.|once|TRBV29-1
CSGIGTQGIGTEAFF
TGCAGCGGGATTGGGACCCAGGGGATAGGCACTGAAGCTTTCTTT
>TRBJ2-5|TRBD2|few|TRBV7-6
CASSPGLAGLEQETQYF
TGTGCCAGCAGCCCTGGACTAGCGGGGCTTGAACAAGAGACCCAGTACTTC
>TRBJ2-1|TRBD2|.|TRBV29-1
CSVLRGGGNEQFF
TGCAGCGTTTTGCGGGGGGGCGGCAATGAGCAGTTCTTC
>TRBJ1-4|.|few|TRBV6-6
CASSYRREGNEKLFF
TGTGCCAGCAGTTATAGGAGAGAGGGTAATGAAAAACTGTTTTTT
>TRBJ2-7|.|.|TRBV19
CASSISAGTYEQYF
TGTGCCAGTAGTATCTCGGCAGGGACCTACGAGCAGTACTTC
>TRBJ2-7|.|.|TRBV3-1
CASSQDSAGSSYEQYF
TGTGCCAGCAGCCAAGATAGCGCAGGGAGCTCCTACGAGCAGTACTTC
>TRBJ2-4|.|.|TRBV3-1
CASSPTIEDKDIQYF
TGTGCCAGCAGCCCCACAATAGAAGACAAAGACATTCAGTACTTC
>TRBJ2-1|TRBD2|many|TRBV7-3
CASSSGLAGDEQFF
TGTGCCAGCAGCTCGGGACTAGCGGGAGATGAGCAGTTCTTC
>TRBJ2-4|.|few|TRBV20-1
CRAGHALAKNIQYF
TGCAGAGCGGGACACGCTCTAGCCAAAAACATTCAGTACTTC
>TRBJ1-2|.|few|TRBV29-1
CSDGHGYGYTF
TGCAGCGACGGACACGGCTATGGCTACACCTTC
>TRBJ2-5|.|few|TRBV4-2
CASSRLTNPPPNERFF
TGTGCCAGCAGCCGCTTGACTAACCCACCACCCAATGAGCGGTTCTTC
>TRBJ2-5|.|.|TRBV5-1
CASSVQPPQETQYF
TGCGCCAGCAGCGTACAACCCCCCCAAGAGACCCAGTACTTC
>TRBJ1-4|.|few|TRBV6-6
CASSYWGDNEKLFF
TGTGCCAGCAGTTACTGGGGGGACAATGAAAAACTGTTTTTT
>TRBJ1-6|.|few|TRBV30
CAWSPGLNSPLHF
TGTGCCTGGAGTCCGGGGCTTAATTCACCCCTCCACTTT
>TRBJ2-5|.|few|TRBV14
CASSSTPEIETQYF
TGTGCCAGCAGTTCAACCCCAGAAATTGAGACCCAGTACTTC
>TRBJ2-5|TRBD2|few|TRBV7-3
CASSPGGEVSTQYF
TGTGCCAGCAGCCCGGGGGGGGAGGTATCGACCCAGTACTTC
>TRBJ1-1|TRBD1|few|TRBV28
CASSSTGQANTEAFF
TGTGCCAGCAGTTCCACAGGACAGGCGAACACTGAAGCTTTCTTT
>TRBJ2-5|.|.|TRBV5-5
CASSWDHTETQYF
TGTGCCAGCAGCTGGGACCACACAGAGACCCAGTACTTC
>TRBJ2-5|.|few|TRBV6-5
CASSYPDRETQYF
TGTGCCAGCAGTTATCCCGACCGAGAGACCCAGTACTTC
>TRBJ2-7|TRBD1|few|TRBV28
CASSLGGQGSYYEQYF
TGTGCCAGCAGTTTGGGGGGACAGGGATCTTACTACGAGCAGTACTTC
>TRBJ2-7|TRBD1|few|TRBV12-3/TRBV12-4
CASSPGTGIRGEQYF
TGTGCCAGCAGCCCAGGGACAGGGATAAGAGGCGAGCAGTACTTC
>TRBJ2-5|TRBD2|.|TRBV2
CAGRLAGIQTQYF
TGTGCCGGGAGGCTAGCGGGGATCCAGACCCAGTACTTC
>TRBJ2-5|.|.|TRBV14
CASSPRLVGETQYF
TGTGCCAGCAGTCCAAGACTAGTCGGGGAGACCCAGTACTTC
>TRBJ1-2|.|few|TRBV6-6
CASSFNREGTYGYTF
TGTGCCAGCAGTTTCAACAGGGAAGGGACCTATGGCTACACCTTC